A single T cell receptor beta chain is shown here with its context. Its recognized antigen is unknown. No much larger clone is present one base from it, and per-base qualities are unavailable. The data derive from a study of CD8 T cells in ankylosing spondylitis (dated by TCRdb to about 2017). General notes on the study: T cell receptor beta repertoires were profiled in healthy donors and ankylosing spondylitis patients so that disease-linked TCR variants could be found. Peripheral blood was sampled, and synovial fluid was additionally collected from ankylosing spondylitis patients. The full study cohort was made up of about 24 ankylosing spondylitis patients and roughly 98 healthy donors. The research as a whole found: Blood from ankylosing spondylitis patients appeared to be characterized by a TCR beta motif made up of seven or eight highly homologous amino acid variants. The disease-linked clones were reported to be significantly enriched in matched synovial fluid samples from ankylosing spondylitis patients. The disease-linked clones had a CD8+ phenotype and were found at relatively low frequencies in peripheral blood. Some of the motif variants had been reported before in the synovial fluid and blood of reactive arthritis patients, a finding that suggests common disease-initiation mechanisms.

Taken from cysteine to phenylalanine, the CDR3 has 15 residues. Of all the DNA, just the CDR3 is kept, 45 bases in frame from base 1. The germline V and J ends show losses of 4 bases and 3 bases respectively, and no gene match explains 6 bases of the junction. Sequencing was performed on an Illumina HiSeq 2500. TCR beta libraries were prepared by quantitative 5'-RACE with molecular barcodes. The authors processed their data as follows. A new computational method, built on a probabilistic model of VDJ rearrangement, was used to identify disease-linked TCR variants. TCRdb reran the public reads through fastp at Q25 and MiXCR, keeping productive beta chains. For every CDR3 protein sequence, its rows merge into one entry that carries the most common genes and DNA. None of the V and J calls come from the authors' own analysis; TCRdb made them. The sample table records approximately 260,000 distinct CDR3 sequences; over 15% of these occur just once. About a third of the sample is held by the ten biggest clonotypes.

Here the chain combines TRBV12-3 or TRBV12-4 and TRBJ2-5, and 9 junctional nucleotides match TRBD1. The TCR sequence derives from a male donor with ankylosing spondylitis or in good health (not recorded which). The specimen was blood, either unsorted or a sorted T cell fraction (not recorded which). The bases read TGTGCCAGCAGTTGGACAGGGGTGGTGGAAGAGACCCAGTACTTC. Translated, it reads CASSWTGVVEETQYF.